The present entry profiles one TCR beta chain with its context. The antigen is unknown. V was clipped by 3 bases and J by 8 bases, with 16 bases between them. Per germline, CDR1 SNHLY and CDR2 FYNNEI. The CDR3 covers 14 residues. These data belong to a study of shared clonotypes between healthy human individuals. Study at large: Aged 18 to 49, the donors were two women and three men.

Overall study findings and caveats: The four-donor shared clonotypes exceeded non-shared clonotypes in generation probability, with non-shared ones scoring lower. Naive CD4 clonotypes were shared across several donors at roughly 5.3%. What naive subsets generally showed was a larger estimated richness than memory subsets showed.

Libraries were prepared by immunoSEQ multiplex PCR; TCRdb keeps only in-frame clonotypes and omits some of them. The sample lists 700,000 or so clones, about two thirds seen once, with around 2% in the top ten. The sequenced sample was memory CD4+ T cells sorted from blood. Subset described: CD45RA-negative fraction. The chain recombines TRBV2 with TRBJ1-2, with a weak D call TRBD1 (6 bases). This sequence originates from a woman aged 30 to 39 in good health. The DNA for the CDR3 is TGTGCCAGCAGTGATGAATGGGGGCTTGAAGGCTACACCTTC. It is translated as CASSDEWGLEGYTF.